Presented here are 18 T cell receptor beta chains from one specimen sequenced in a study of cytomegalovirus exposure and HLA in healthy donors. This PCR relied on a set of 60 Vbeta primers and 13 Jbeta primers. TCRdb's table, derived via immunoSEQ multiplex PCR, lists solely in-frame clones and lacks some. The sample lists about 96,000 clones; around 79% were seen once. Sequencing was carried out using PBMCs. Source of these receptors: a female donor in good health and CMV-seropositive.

Written as DNA, the CDR3 is TGCAGCGTGGCAGGGGGTGGTGTTGAGACCCAGTACTTC. It is translated as CSVAGGGVETQYF. V and J are TRBV29-1 and TRBJ2-5; 7 nucleotides agree with TRBD1. Germline-derived CDR1 and CDR2 are SQVTM and ANQGSEA. This CDR3 is 13 amino acids long. Trimming took 6 bases from V and 5 from J; bases not matched to a gene: 9.

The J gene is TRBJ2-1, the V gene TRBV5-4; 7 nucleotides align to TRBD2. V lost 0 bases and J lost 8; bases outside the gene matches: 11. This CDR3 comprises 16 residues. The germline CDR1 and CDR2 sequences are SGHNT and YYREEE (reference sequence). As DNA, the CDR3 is TGTGCCAGCAGCTTGGGGGGACTATGGGCCCAGGATGAGCAGTTCTTC. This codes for CASSLGGLWAQDEQFF.

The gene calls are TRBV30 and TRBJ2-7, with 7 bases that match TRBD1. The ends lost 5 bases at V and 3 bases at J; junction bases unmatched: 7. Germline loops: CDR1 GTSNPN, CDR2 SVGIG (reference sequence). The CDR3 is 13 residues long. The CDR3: CAWGGQFHYEQYF. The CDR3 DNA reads TGTGCCTGGGGGGGACAGTTCCACTACGAGCAGTACTTC.

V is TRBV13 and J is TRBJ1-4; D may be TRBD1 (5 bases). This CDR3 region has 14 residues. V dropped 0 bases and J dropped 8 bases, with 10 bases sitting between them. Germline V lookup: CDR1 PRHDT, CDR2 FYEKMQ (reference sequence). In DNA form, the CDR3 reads TGTGCCAGCAGCTTAGGAGGGACTCGGGAAAAACTGTTTTTT. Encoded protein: CASSLGGTREKLFF. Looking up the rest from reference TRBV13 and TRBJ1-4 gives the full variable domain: AAGVIQSPRHLIKEKRETATLKCYPIPRHDTVYWYQQGPGQDPQFLISFYEKMQSDKGSIPDRFSAQQFSDYHSELNMSSLELGDSALYFCASSLGGTREKLFFGSGTQLSVL.

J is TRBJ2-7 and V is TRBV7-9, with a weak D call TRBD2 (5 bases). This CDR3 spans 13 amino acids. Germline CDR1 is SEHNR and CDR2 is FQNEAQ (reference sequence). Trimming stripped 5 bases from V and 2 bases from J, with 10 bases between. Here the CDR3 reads CASSPQTTYEQYF. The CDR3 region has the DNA TGTGCCAGCAGCCCACAGACTACCTACGAGCAGTACTTC.

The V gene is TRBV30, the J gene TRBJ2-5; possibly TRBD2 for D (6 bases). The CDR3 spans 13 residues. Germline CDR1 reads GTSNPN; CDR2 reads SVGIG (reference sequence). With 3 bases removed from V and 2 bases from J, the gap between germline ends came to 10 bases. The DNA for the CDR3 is TGTGCCTGGAGCAGGAGGGAGCAAGAGACCCAGTACTTC. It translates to CAWSRREQETQYF.

CDR3 sequence (DNA): TGTGCCAGCAGTGGAAGCGGTGGTGAGCAGTTCTTC. Amino acids: CASSGSGGEQFF. The rearrangement links TRBV2 to TRBJ2-1; maybe TRBD2 (5 bases). Germline CDR1 SNHLY, CDR2 FYNNEI. V dropped 4 bases and J dropped 9 bases, with 10 bases sitting between them. The CDR3 length is 12 residues.

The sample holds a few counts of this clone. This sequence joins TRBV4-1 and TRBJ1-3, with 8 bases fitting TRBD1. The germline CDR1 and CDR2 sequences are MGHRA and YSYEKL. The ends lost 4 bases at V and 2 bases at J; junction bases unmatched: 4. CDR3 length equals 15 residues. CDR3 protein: CASSLDRAAGNTIYF. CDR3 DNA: TGCGCCAGCAGCCTGGACAGGGCAGCTGGAAACACCATATATTTT.

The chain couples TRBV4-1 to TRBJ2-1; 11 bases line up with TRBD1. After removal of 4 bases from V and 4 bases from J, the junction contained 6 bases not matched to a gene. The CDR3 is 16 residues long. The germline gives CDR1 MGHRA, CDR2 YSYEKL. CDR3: CASSRFGTGGYNEQFF. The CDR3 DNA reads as TGCGCCAGCAGCCGATTCGGGACAGGGGGTTACAATGAGCAGTTCTTC.

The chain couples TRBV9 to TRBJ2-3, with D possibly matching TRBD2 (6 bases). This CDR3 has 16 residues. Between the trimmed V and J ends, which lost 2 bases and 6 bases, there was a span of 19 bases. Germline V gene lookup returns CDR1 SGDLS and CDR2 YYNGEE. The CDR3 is CASSVGLAQMGDTQYF. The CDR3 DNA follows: TGTGCCAGCAGCGTTGGCCTAGCGCAGATGGGGGATACGCAGTATTTT.

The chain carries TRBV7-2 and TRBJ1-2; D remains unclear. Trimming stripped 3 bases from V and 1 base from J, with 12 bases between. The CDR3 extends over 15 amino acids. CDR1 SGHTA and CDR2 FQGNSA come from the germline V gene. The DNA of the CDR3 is TGTGCCAGCAGCTTCGACACGGCGTATAACTATGGCTACACCTTC. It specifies CASSFDTAYNYGYTF.

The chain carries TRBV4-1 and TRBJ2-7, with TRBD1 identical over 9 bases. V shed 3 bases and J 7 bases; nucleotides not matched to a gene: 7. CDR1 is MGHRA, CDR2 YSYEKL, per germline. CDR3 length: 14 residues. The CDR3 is CASSHGQGSEEQYF. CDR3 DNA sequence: TGCGCCAGCAGCCATGGACAGGGGAGCGAGGAGCAGTACTTC.

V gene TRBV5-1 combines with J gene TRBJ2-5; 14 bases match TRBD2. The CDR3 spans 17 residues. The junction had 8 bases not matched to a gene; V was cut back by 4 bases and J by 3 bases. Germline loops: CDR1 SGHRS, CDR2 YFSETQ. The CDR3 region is CASSPWTSGGLKETQYF. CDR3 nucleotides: TGCGCCAGCAGCCCCTGGACTAGCGGGGGGCTGAAAGAGACCCAGTACTTC.

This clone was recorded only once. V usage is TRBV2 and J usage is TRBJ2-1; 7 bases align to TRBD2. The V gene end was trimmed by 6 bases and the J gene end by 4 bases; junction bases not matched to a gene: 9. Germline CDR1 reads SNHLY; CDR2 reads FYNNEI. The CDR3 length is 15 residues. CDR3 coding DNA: TGTGCCAGCAGGATCTCCGGGACTAATTACAATGAGCAGTTCTTC. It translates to CASRISGTNYNEQFF.

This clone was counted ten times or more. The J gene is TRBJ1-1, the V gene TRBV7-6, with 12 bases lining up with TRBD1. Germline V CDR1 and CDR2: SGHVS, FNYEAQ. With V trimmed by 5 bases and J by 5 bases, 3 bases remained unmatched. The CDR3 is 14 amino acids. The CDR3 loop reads CASSAGQGATEAFF. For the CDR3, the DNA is TGTGCCAGCAGCGCGGGACAGGGGGCAACTGAAGCTTTCTTT.

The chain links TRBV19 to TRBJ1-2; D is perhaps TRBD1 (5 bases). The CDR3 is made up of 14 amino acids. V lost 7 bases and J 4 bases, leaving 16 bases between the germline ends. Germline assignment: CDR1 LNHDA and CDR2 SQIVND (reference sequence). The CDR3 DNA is TGTGCCAGTACCGTTACGGGGGTTTTCTATGGCTACACCTTC. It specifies CASTVTGVFYGYTF.

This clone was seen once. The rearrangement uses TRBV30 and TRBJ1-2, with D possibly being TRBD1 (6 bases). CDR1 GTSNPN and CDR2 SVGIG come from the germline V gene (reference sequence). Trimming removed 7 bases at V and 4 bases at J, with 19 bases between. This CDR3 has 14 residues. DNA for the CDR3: TGTGCCTCCAACATAGGGGGACCGAGCTATGGCTACACCTTC. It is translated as CASNIGGPSYGYTF.

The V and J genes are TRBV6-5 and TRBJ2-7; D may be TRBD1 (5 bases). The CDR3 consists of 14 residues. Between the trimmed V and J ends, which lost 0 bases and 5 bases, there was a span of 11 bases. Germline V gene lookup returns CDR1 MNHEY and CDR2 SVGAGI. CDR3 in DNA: TGTGCCAGCAGTTACTCGAGCAGGGTGAACGAGCAGTACTTC. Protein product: CASSYSSRVNEQYF.